Below are 22 T cell receptor beta chains sequenced from a single sample in a study of blood T cell repertoires in COVID-19. The repertoire was sequenced with immunoSEQ multiplex PCR; TCRdb's copy has only in-frame clones and lacks some. The sample has tens of thousands of clones, more than 80% seen once; the top ten hold over 2%. Material for sequencing was peripheral blood. These receptors were collected from a woman aged 65 to 85 with COVID-19, enrolled during active disease.

This clone was observed a few times. V and J are TRBV27 and TRBJ1-1, with 10 nucleotides matching TRBD1. Germline V gene lookup returns CDR1 MNHEY and CDR2 SMNVEV (reference sequence). The CDR3 has 17 amino acids. V lost 5 bases to trimming and J lost 7 bases; unmatched junction nucleotides: 16. Here the CDR3 DNA reads TGTGCCAGCAGTCGAGACAGGGGGCGATCAAACCGCGGTGAAGCTTTCTTT. This gives the protein CASSRDRGRSNRGEAFF.

This sequence joins TRBV5-1 and TRBJ2-5; D is perhaps TRBD2 (7 bases). The CDR3 length is 17 residues. Germline CDR1 reads SGHRS; CDR2 reads YFSETQ. With 4 bases removed from V and 4 bases from J, the gap between germline ends came to 23 bases. The CDR3 reads CASSPGLRGRARETQYF. CDR3 DNA sequence: TGCGCCAGCAGCCCGGGCTTAAGGGGGAGGGCGCGAGAGACCCAGTACTTC.

This sequence joins TRBV28 and TRBJ1-1; tentatively, D is TRBD1 (6 bases). The CDR3 has 14 residues. Germline CDR1 is MDHEN and CDR2 is SYDVKM. V lost 4 bases and J 3 bases, leaving 12 bases between the germline ends. The CDR3 spells CASSSTGSYTEAFF. CDR3 bases: TGTGCCAGCAGTTCAACAGGGTCCTACACTGAAGCTTTCTTT. Together with reference TRBV28 and TRBJ1-1, the CDR3 gives the full variable domain: DVKVTQSSRYLVKRTGEKVFLECVQDMDHENMFWYRQDPGLGLRLIYFSYDVKMKEKGDIPEGYSVSREKKERFSLILESASTNQTSMYLCASSSTGSYTEAFFGQGTRLTVV.

The chain joins TRBV5-1 to TRBJ2-5; 8 bases agree with TRBD1. The ends lost 0 bases at V and 3 bases at J; junction bases unmatched: 7. CDR1 is SGHRS, CDR2 YFSETQ, per germline. This CDR3 spans 16 amino acids. CDR3 region: CASSLARGRREETQYF. In DNA, the CDR3 is TGCGCCAGCAGCTTGGCCAGGGGGCGAAGAGAAGAGACCCAGTACTTC.

The V gene is TRBV12-3 or TRBV12-4, the J gene TRBJ1-5; D perhaps matches TRBD1 (5 bases). There are 12 residues in the CDR3. Trimming pared 6 bases from V and 8 bases from J, leaving 11 bases between. The CDR3 loop reads CASSPLREPQHF. The CDR3 nucleotides are TGTGCCAGCAGCCCCCTCAGGGAGCCCCAGCATTTT.

The genes are TRBV5-6 and TRBJ1-4, with D possibly being TRBD1 (5 bases). The CDR3 runs 14 residues. V was clipped by 1 base and J by 7 bases, with 11 bases between them. Per the germline V gene, CDR1 is SGHDT and CDR2 is YYEEEE. The CDR3 DNA follows: TGTGCCAGCAGCTTGTATCGCAGGGCTGAAAAACTGTTTTTT. Protein sequence: CASSLYRRAEKLFF.

This chain connects TRBV18 to TRBJ1-6; 8 bases are a match to TRBD1. Germline CDR1 reads KGHSH; CDR2 reads LQKENI. The CDR3 is 15 amino acids. The V gene end was trimmed by 5 bases and the J gene end by 8 bases; junction bases not matched to a gene: 8. CDR3 region: CASSERDRSDSPLHF. CDR3 coding DNA: TGTGCCAGCTCAGAGAGGGACAGGTCCGATTCACCCCTCCACTTT.

This clone was seen more than once but under ten times. The genes are TRBV19 and TRBJ1-2, with 7 bases identical to TRBD1. Trimming cost V 0 bases and J 8 bases; bases outside gene matches: 9. The CDR3 has 15 amino acids. The germline CDR1 and CDR2 sequences are LNHDA and SQIVND (reference sequence). CDR3 in amino acids: CASSIDRSQGGGYTF. The DNA for the CDR3 is TGTGCCAGTAGTATAGATAGGAGCCAGGGGGGAGGCTACACCTTC. Combining the CDR3 with reference TRBV19 and TRBJ1-2 gives the whole variable domain DGGITQSPKYLFRKEGQNVTLSCEQNLNHDAMYWYRQDPGQGLRLIYYSQIVNDFQKGDIAEGYSVSREKKESFPLTVTSAQKNPTAFYLCASSIDRSQGGGYTFGSGTRLTVV.

The chain employs TRBV9 and TRBJ1-4, with 9 bases that match TRBD1. V lost 4 bases to trimming and J lost 7 bases; unmatched junction nucleotides: 8. Germline loops: CDR1 SGDLS, CDR2 YYNGEE. The CDR3 consists of 15 residues. The CDR3, as DNA: TGTGCCAGCAGCCCATCGACAGGGGGAGGTGAAAAACTGTTTTTT. This gives the protein CASSPSTGGGEKLFF.

The chain uses TRBV24-1 and TRBJ2-1; 14 positions match TRBD2. The trim removed 4 bases at V and 5 bases at J, leaving 12 bases unmatched. Germline values: CDR1 KGHDR, CDR2 SFDVKD. The CDR3 is 19 amino acids. CDR3 loop: CATSDSQGATSGRDNEQFF. The DNA for the CDR3 is TGTGCCACCAGTGACTCTCAGGGCGCGACTAGCGGGAGGGACAATGAGCAGTTCTTC.

The chain employs TRBV6-1 and TRBJ2-7, with a weak D call TRBD2 (6 bases). This CDR3 contains 14 residues. Germline V gene sequence: CDR1 MNHNS, CDR2 SASEGT. V lost 3 bases to trimming and J lost 4 bases, with 13 bases between them. CDR3 nucleotide sequence: TGTGCCAGCAGTGAGCCGGGACTGGAATACGAGCAGTACGTC. Encoded protein: CASSEPGLEYEQYV.

The CDR3 loop is CASSVGTGSLNIQYF. The CDR3 DNA sequence: TGTGCCAGCAGCGTTGGTACAGGGAGTTTAAACATTCAGTACTTC. The rearrangement joins TRBV9 to TRBJ2-4; the D gene is possibly TRBD1 (6 bases). This CDR3 has 15 amino acids. V gave up 2 bases and J gave up 6 bases, with 15 bases separating them. The germline V gene has CDR1 SGDLS and CDR2 YYNGEE. Drawing the rest from reference TRBV9 and TRBJ2-4, the complete variable domain is DSGVTQTPKHLITATGQRVTLRCSPRSGDLSVYWYQQSLDQGLQFLIQYYNGEERAKGNILERFSAQQFPDLHSELNLSSLELGDSALYFCASSVGTGSLNIQYFGAGTRLSVL.

The chain has TRBV19 and TRBJ2-2, with a tentative D call TRBD2 (5 bases). The CDR3 is 16 amino acids. V was trimmed by 2 bases and J by 0 bases, leaving 10 bases between them. Germline CDR1 LNHDA, CDR2 SQIVND (reference sequence). The CDR3 nucleotides read TGTGCCAGTAGTATATGGGAGCCCGCGAACACCGGGGAGCTGTTTTTT. Encoded protein: CASSIWEPANTGELFF. The full variable domain, its missing parts supplied by reference TRBV19 and TRBJ2-2, is DGGITQSPKYLFRKEGQNVTLSCEQNLNHDAMYWYRQDPGQGLRLIYYSQIVNDFQKGDIAEGYSVSREKKESFPLTVTSAQKNPTAFYLCASSIWEPANTGELFFGEGSRLTVL.

This chain links TRBV19 with TRBJ1-2; tentative D call: TRBD1 (6 bases). This CDR3 spans 15 amino acids. Germline CDR1 and CDR2: LNHDA and SQIVND (reference sequence). The V gene lost 3 bases and the J gene lost 5 bases, with 16 bases spanning the gap. This chain's CDR3 is CASSIPGASVYGYTF. DNA for the CDR3: TGTGCCAGTAGTATCCCAGGGGCAAGCGTATATGGCTACACCTTC.

DNA for the CDR3: TGCAGCGTTGATCGGTACCAAGAGACCCAGTACTTC. This sequence encodes CSVDRYQETQYF. The chain links TRBV29-1 to TRBJ2-5; D is unresolved. CDR1 is SQVTM, CDR2 ANQGSEA, per germline. Deletions cut 3 bases from V and 0 bases from J, with 5 bases between. The CDR3 totals 12 residues.

The chain links TRBV5-1 to TRBJ1-1; 10 bases fit TRBD1. Germline-derived CDR1 and CDR2 are SGHRS and YFSETQ. Trimming cost V 2 bases and J 4 bases; bases outside gene matches: 2. The CDR3 length is 14 residues. CDR3 sequence (DNA): TGCGCCAGCAGCTTTGGGGACAGGGGCACTGAAGCTTTCTTT. This codes for CASSFGDRGTEAFF.

The genes are TRBV6-1 and TRBJ1-5; D unresolved. The V end lost 3 bases, the J end lost 2 bases, and 11 bases lay between the germline ends. The CDR3 contains 15 residues. Germline CDR1 and CDR2: MNHNS and SASEGT. This CDR3 reads CASSDGLLGNQPQHF. CDR3 in DNA: TGTGCCAGCAGTGACGGACTTTTGGGCAATCAGCCCCAGCATTTT.

The V gene is TRBV12-3 or TRBV12-4, the J gene TRBJ1-1; a possible D gene is TRBD1 (5 bases). Deletions cut 1 base from V and 5 bases from J, with 8 bases between. There are 13 residues in the CDR3. In nucleotides, the CDR3 is TGTGCCAGCAGTTTAGTGCCAGGGACTGAAGCTTTCTTT. This sequence encodes CASSLVPGTEAFF.

The chain employs TRBV24-1 and TRBJ2-3; the match to TRBD1 covers 7 bases. There are 16 residues in the CDR3. In germline, CDR1 is KGHDR, CDR2 SFDVKD. V dropped 3 bases and J dropped 4; count of bases not matched to a gene: 9. The CDR3, as DNA: TGTGCCACCAGTGATCCCACAGGGCAGGGGGCAGATACGCAGTATTTT. It specifies CATSDPTGQGADTQYF.

This clone was counted a single time. Relative to the germline gene, one junction end is altered; a read error may explain this. The chain carries TRBV19 and TRBJ1-2, with 7 nucleotides matching TRBD1. This CDR3 spans 12 amino acids. The germline V gene has CDR1 LNHDA and CDR2 SQIVND (reference sequence). CDR3 DNA: TGCGGGACAGCAAAACAAAACTATGGCTACACCTTC. This encodes CGTAKQNYGYTF.

This clone was detected only a few times. CDR3 loop: CASSKGDRPFLDEQYV. In DNA, the CDR3 is TGTGCCAGCAGCAAGGGCGACAGGCCCTTCCTGGACGAGCAGTACGTC. The V call is TRBV21-1, the J call TRBJ2-7; TRBD1 is taken as the D call from the table, unchecked against the DNA. TRBV21-1 represents a pseudogene. This CDR3 has 16 amino acids.

CDR3 DNA: TGTGCCAGCAGTTTTGACAGTAACAATGAGCAGTTCTTC. Amino acid sequence: CASSFDSNNEQFF. The V call is TRBV27, the J call TRBJ2-1; maybe TRBD1 (5 bases). In germline, CDR1 is MNHEY, CDR2 SMNVEV (reference sequence). The V end lost 3 bases, the J end lost 5 bases, and 8 bases lay between the germline ends. The CDR3 is 13 amino acids.